This passage covers 29 T cell receptor beta chains from one sample sequenced in a study of blood T cell repertoires in COVID-19. Clones were read by immunoSEQ multiplex PCR, and TCRdb kept only the in-frame ones, dropping some. This sample has 200,000 or so clones, with over 75% found just once. Sequencing was carried out using peripheral blood. All receptors derive from a woman between 40 and 55 years old who had recovered from COVID-19.

This clone was seen a single time. The V and J genes are TRBV4-2 and TRBJ2-5; 8 nucleotides match TRBD2. The CDR3 is made up of 17 amino acids. Germline CDR1 reads LGHNA; CDR2 reads YNFKEQ. The V segment lost 1 base and the J segment 3 bases; nucleotides outside the gene matches: 10. DNA for the CDR3: TGTGCCAGCAGCCAAGTCCGGGGCGGGAGGACCGAAGAGACCCAGTACTTC. This sequence encodes CASSQVRGGRTEETQYF.

CDR3 amino acids: CASSAGTANTEAFF. The CDR3 nucleotides read TGTGCCAGCAGCGCCGGGACAGCCAACACTGAAGCTTTCTTT. This chain links TRBV9 with TRBJ1-1; 7 positions match TRBD1. CDR1 and CDR2 from the germline V gene are SGDLS and YYNGEE. V was pared by 3 bases and J by 2 bases, with 4 bases of the junction left unmatched. The CDR3 runs 14 residues.

The V and J genes are TRBV15 and TRBJ1-2, with D possibly TRBD1 on 6 matching bases. This CDR3 contains 18 residues. The V end lost 1 base, the J end lost 0 bases, and 18 bases lay between the germline ends. CDR1 and CDR2 (germline): LNHNV, YYDKDF (reference sequence). Here the CDR3 reads CATSRGGGTGIANYGYTF. The DNA for the CDR3 is TGTGCCACCAGCAGAGGGGGGGGCACCGGAATAGCTAACTATGGCTACACCTTC.

The rearrangement uses TRBV4-1 and TRBJ2-7; TRBD1 agrees at 11 bases. The V gene's germline CDR1 is MGHRA and CDR2 YSYEKL. The junction had 1 base not matched to a gene; V was cut back by 3 bases and J by 6 bases. The CDR3 extends over 13 amino acids. The CDR3 loop is CASSQDRGPEQYF. The CDR3 DNA reads TGCGCCAGCAGCCAGGACAGGGGGCCCGAGCAGTACTTC.

This clone appeared a single time. The rearrangement joins TRBV30 to TRBJ2-7, with D possibly matching TRBD1 (6 bases). The CDR3 consists of 12 residues. CDR1 and CDR2 (germline): GTSNPN, SVGIG (reference sequence). V was pared by 5 bases and J by 3 bases, with 11 bases between. The CDR3 nucleotides are TGTGCCTGGGGTCCACAGGGCTACGAGCAGTACTTC. Translating it yields CAWGPQGYEQYF.

This rearrangement joins TRBV7-9 to TRBJ1-2; 9 bases map to TRBD1. CDR1 SEHNR and CDR2 FQNEAQ come from the germline V gene (reference sequence). V gave up 5 bases and J gave up 2 bases; unmatched junction bases: 9. The CDR3 is 16 residues long. The CDR3 region is CASSPRDRAPNYGYTF. DNA for the CDR3: TGTGCCAGCAGCCCCCGGGACAGGGCCCCAAACTATGGCTACACCTTC.

V is TRBV20-1 and J is TRBJ1-1, with D possibly matching TRBD1 (6 bases). The V gene lost 3 bases and the J gene lost 7 bases, with 12 bases spanning the gap. The CDR3 is 12 residues long. Germline V gene lookup returns CDR1 DFQATT and CDR2 SNEGSKA (reference sequence). CDR3 DNA: TGCAGTGCTAGTACTTTACAGGGTGAAGCTTTCTTT. This encodes CSASTLQGEAFF.

The chain joins TRBV29-1 to TRBJ2-7, with D possibly being TRBD1 (6 bases). Trimming pared 7 bases from V and 6 bases from J, leaving 19 bases between. Germline CDR1 SQVTM, CDR2 ANQGSEA. CDR3 length: 13 residues. The CDR3 protein is CSAYRDDWGEQYF. The CDR3, as DNA: TGCAGCGCTTACAGGGACGACTGGGGCGAGCAGTACTTC.

CDR3 in amino acids: CASMDLRGGPEETQYF. For the CDR3, the DNA is TGTGCCAGCATGGACTTAAGGGGAGGGCCTGAAGAGACCCAGTACTTC. V usage is TRBV28 and J usage is TRBJ2-5, with TRBD2 identical over 7 bases. V shed 7 bases, J shed 3 bases, and the junction held 14 bases outside the gene matches. CDR1 MDHEN and CDR2 SYDVKM come from the germline V gene. The CDR3 spans 16 residues.

The chain has TRBV3-1 (or the pseudogene TRBV3-2) and TRBJ1-6, with TRBD1 matching over 7 bases. Germline CDR1 is LGHDT and CDR2 is YNNKEL (reference sequence). V trimming: 3 bases; J trimming: 10 bases; junction bases outside the gene matches: 9. There are 15 residues in the CDR3. For the CDR3, the DNA is TGTGCCAGCAGCCACCCAACAGGGGTCGGGTCACCCCTCCACTTT. Its translation is CASSHPTGVGSPLHF.

The J gene is TRBJ2-6, the V gene TRBV5-5; D is possibly TRBD1 (6 bases). V was cut by 3 bases and J by 3 bases, with 10 bases left in between. Germline CDR1 is SGHKS and CDR2 is YYEKEE (reference sequence). This CDR3 is 15 amino acids long. In DNA, the CDR3 is TGTGCCAGCAGCTACGGACAGATTGGGGCCAACGTCCTGACTTTC. This sequence encodes CASSYGQIGANVLTF.

This chain links TRBV5-1 with TRBJ1-6, with no clear D. Germline values: CDR1 SGHRS, CDR2 YFSETQ. The V end was cut by 0 bases, the J end by 10 bases, with 20 bases between. This CDR3 is 17 amino acids long. CDR3 protein: CASSLEFGSSGNSPLHF. CDR3 bases: TGCGCCAGCAGCTTGGAGTTCGGGAGTTCGGGTAACTCACCCCTCCACTTT. The whole variable domain, filled in from reference TRBV5-1 and TRBJ1-6, reads KAGVTQTPRYLIKTRGQQVTLSCSPISGHRSVSWYQQTPGQGLQFLFEYFSETQRNKGNFPGRFSGRQFSNSRSEMNVSTLELGDSALYLCASSLEFGSSGNSPLHFGNGTRLTVT.

The V gene is TRBV27, the J gene TRBJ2-3; 8 bases agree with TRBD2. Germline V CDR1 and CDR2: MNHEY, SMNVEV (reference sequence). The V and J ends lost 8 bases and 6 bases, in that order; junction bases with no gene match: 13. This CDR3 comprises 15 residues. CDR3 in DNA: TGTGCCAGCGGCAACAGCGGGGGCCCGCCGGATACGCAGTATTTT. This gives the protein CASGNSGGPPDTQYF.

The CDR3 reads CATERLADSYEQYF. As DNA, the CDR3 is TGTGCCACCGAGCGGCTAGCGGACTCCTACGAGCAGTACTTC. The V and J genes are TRBV21-1 and TRBJ2-7; the tabulated D call, TRBD2, remains unverified against the DNA. TRBV21-1 is an annotated pseudogene. The CDR3 extends over 14 amino acids.

V is TRBV7-9 and J is TRBJ1-3, with D uncertain. Germline CDR1 and CDR2: SEHNR and FQNEAQ (reference sequence). The CDR3 runs 16 residues. The V end was cut by 6 bases, the J end by 1 base, with 16 bases between. CDR3 residues: CASSPGDRISGNTIYF. Written as DNA, the CDR3 is TGTGCCAGCAGTCCGGGAGATAGGATATCTGGAAACACCATATATTTT. The full variable domain, completed using reference TRBV7-9 and TRBJ1-3, is DTGVSQNPRHKITKRGQNVTFRCDPISEHNRLYWYRQTLGQGPEFLTYFQNEAQLEKSRLLSDRFSAERPKGSFSTLEIQRTEQGDSAMYLCASSPGDRISGNTIYFGEGSWLTVV.

J is TRBJ2-4 and V is TRBV7-2; D possibly corresponds to TRBD1 (6 bases). Germline lookup yields CDR1 SGHTA and CDR2 FQGNSA. V was trimmed by 0 bases and J by 14 bases, leaving 14 bases between them. CDR3 size: 13 residues. The DNA of the CDR3 is TGTGCCAGCAGCTTAGCCGAGGACAGTGTAAAGTACTTC. This translates into CASSLAEDSVKYF.

This chain connects TRBV13 to TRBJ2-7; no clear D. V lost 2 bases and J 3 bases, leaving 14 bases between the germline ends. This CDR3 spans 15 amino acids. CDR1 is PRHDT and CDR2 is FYEKMQ in the germline V gene (reference sequence). The chain's CDR3 is CASSLTGATLYEQYF. Here the CDR3 DNA reads TGTGCCAGCAGCTTAACCGGTGCCACCCTCTACGAGCAGTACTTC.

The J gene is TRBJ2-7, the V gene TRBV15; 9 nucleotides agree with TRBD1. After removal of 3 bases from V and 2 bases from J, the junction contained 8 bases not matched to a gene. The V gene's germline CDR1 is LNHNV and CDR2 YYDKDF (reference sequence). CDR3 size: 16 residues. The CDR3 loop is CATSRPSGTGPYEQYF. The CDR3 region has the DNA TGTGCCACCAGCAGGCCTTCCGGGACAGGGCCCTACGAGCAGTACTTC. The entire variable domain, with the rest obtained from reference TRBV15 and TRBJ2-7, is as follows: DAMVIQNPRYQVTQFGKPVTLSCSQTLNHNVMYWYQQKSSQAPKLLFHYYDKDFNNEADTPDNFQSRRPNTSFCFLDIRSPGLGDTAMYLCATSRPSGTGPYEQYFGPGTRLTVT.

The CDR3 region has the DNA TGTGCCACCAGTGACAGTAGCAGCAATCAGCCCCAGCATTTT. Translating it yields CATSDSSSNQPQHF. This sequence joins TRBV24-1 and TRBJ1-5; D is uncertain. The CDR3 extends over 14 amino acids. V was shortened by 4 bases and J by 1 base, with 7 bases between the two germline ends. The V gene's germline CDR1 is KGHDR and CDR2 SFDVKD.

The chain joins TRBV4-1 to TRBJ1-5; 7 positions match TRBD1. Germline CDR1 MGHRA, CDR2 YSYEKL. V gave up 0 bases and J gave up 2 bases; unmatched junction bases: 7. This CDR3 has 17 amino acids. The CDR3: CASSQDSTGMGNQPQHF. CDR3 sequence (DNA): TGCGCCAGCAGCCAAGATTCGACAGGGATGGGCAATCAGCCCCAGCATTTT.

V usage is TRBV18 and J usage is TRBJ2-7, with D perhaps matching TRBD2 (6 bases). The CDR3 covers 15 residues. Trimming removed 3 bases from V and 4 bases from J, with 16 bases in between. The germline CDR1 and CDR2 sequences are KGHSH and LQKENI. CDR3 in DNA: TGTGCCAGCTCACCGCCAGGGCTTCGGGAGTACGAGCAGTACTTC. Its translation is CASSPPGLREYEQYF.

The chain is built from TRBV7-2 and TRBJ1-1; D is unclear. Trimming cost V 3 bases and J 2 bases, with 10 bases left between them. Per the germline V gene, CDR1 is SGHTA and CDR2 is FQGNSA. The CDR3 runs to 14 residues. The CDR3 nucleotides are TGTGCCAGCAGCTTGGTGAGCTATAACACTGAAGCTTTCTTT. This sequence encodes CASSLVSYNTEAFF.

The V and J genes are TRBV10-3 and TRBJ1-5; 7 positions agree with TRBD1. The CDR3 extends over 14 amino acids. The V segment lost 5 bases and the J segment 4 bases; nucleotides outside the gene matches: 5. In germline, CDR1 is ENHRY, CDR2 SYGVKD. The CDR3 DNA sequence: TGTGCCATCAGTATTGACAGGGTTAATCAGCCCCAGCATTTT. It translates to CAISIDRVNQPQHF.

The chain uses TRBV28 and TRBJ1-5; D uncertain. V was shortened by 5 bases and J by 6 bases, with 11 bases between the two germline ends. The CDR3 consists of 13 residues. Looked up from germline, CDR1 is MDHEN and CDR2 is SYDVKM. The DNA for the CDR3 is TGTGCCAGCAGTCGCGACATACTTCAGCCCCAGCATTTT. This gives the protein CASSRDILQPQHF.

Only one count was recorded for this clone. This sequence joins TRBV5-1 and TRBJ2-1; 12 bases match TRBD2. The V gene end was trimmed by 4 bases and the J gene end by 6 bases; junction bases not matched to a gene: 8. Germline CDR1 reads SGHRS; CDR2 reads YFSETQ. CDR3 length: 16 amino acids. CDR3 amino acids: CASSLRLAGVGNEQFF. In DNA form, the CDR3 reads TGCGCCAGCAGCCTCAGACTAGCGGGAGTAGGCAATGAGCAGTTCTTC.

The chain combines TRBV19 with TRBJ2-3; D is unresolved. V dropped 6 bases and J dropped 9 bases, with 13 bases sitting between them. The CDR3 contains 12 residues. Per germline, CDR1 LNHDA and CDR2 SQIVND (reference sequence). CDR3 nucleotides: TGTGCCAGTAGCCCCCCCCTAGGAACGCAGTATTTT. Amino acids: CASSPPLGTQYF.

The chain links TRBV2 to TRBJ2-7; 10 bases fit TRBD2. CDR3 length equals 14 residues. Germline CDR1 SNHLY, CDR2 FYNNEI. V gave up 4 bases and J gave up 3 bases; unmatched junction bases: 3. DNA for the CDR3: TGTGCCAGCAGTGTGCGACTAGCGGGCTACGAGCAGTACTTC. Residues: CASSVRLAGYEQYF.

The rearrangement joins TRBV5-8 to TRBJ2-7; 8 bases fit TRBD2. CDR1 and CDR2 (germline): SGHTS, YDEGEE. V lost 4 bases, J lost 3 bases, and 6 bases stayed unmatched. This CDR3 has 14 amino acids. Here the CDR3 DNA reads TGTGCCAGCAGCCTGGAAGCGGGGGACTACGAGCAGTACTTC. This gives the protein CASSLEAGDYEQYF.

In its sample, this clone was seen once. The chain recombines TRBV7-9 with TRBJ1-1, with unresolved D. V lost 1 base to trimming and J lost 5 bases, with 14 bases between them. The CDR3 has 15 amino acids. Germline-derived CDR1 and CDR2 are SEHNR and FQNEAQ (reference sequence). CDR3 sequence reads: CASSLVSGRVTEAFF. The CDR3, as DNA: TGTGCCAGCAGCTTAGTATCTGGGAGGGTAACTGAAGCTTTCTTT.